These 21 T cell receptor beta chains came from one sample sequenced in a study of tumor-infiltrating lymphocytes in primary liver carcinoma. The study extracted blood RNA from unsorted whole blood and also extracted germline DNA. Starting from approximately 500 ng of total RNA, TCR beta cDNA was produced with a primer in the constant region. Slightly modified ARM-PCR served as the procedure for the TCR beta libraries. These libraries came from three rounds of nested multiplex PCR. Investigators reported that the first two PCR rounds, at around 9 cycles each, used TRBV1-TRBV30 forward primers with a C-beta reverse primer. TCRdb processed the multiplex PCR reads anew with MiXCR; each CDR3 protein has one entry. Counted here are 310,000 or so distinct CDR3 sequences, around three fifths occurring once; the ten biggest clones make up about 6%. Sequenced: peripheral blood. The receptors derive from a man aged 35-49 years with primary liver carcinoma and hepatitis B virus infection.

This clonotype was counted between two and nine times. A junction end diverges from the germline sequence, so it may reflect a read error. The V and J genes are TRBV11-2 and TRBJ2-7, with D tentatively TRBD1 or TRBD2 (5 bases each). The length of the CDR3 is 14 residues. Germline CDR1 is SGHAT and CDR2 is FQNNGV. The CDR3 DNA sequence: TGTGTCAGCAGCTCTCGGACACGGGGCTACAAGCAGTACTTC. It translates to CVSSSRTRGYKQYF.

This clonotype was counted between two and nine times. The chain links TRBV6-1 to TRBJ2-7; a weak D match, TRBD1 (5 bases). There are 14 residues in the CDR3. CDR1 MNHNS and CDR2 SASEGT come from the germline V gene. The V gene lost 3 bases and the J gene lost 6 bases, with 15 bases spanning the gap. This CDR3 is CASSEVWGAAEQYF. The CDR3 coding sequence is TGTGCCAGCAGTGAGGTATGGGGCGCGGCCGAGCAGTACTTC.

This clonotype was seen once. Relative to the germline gene, one junction end is altered; a read error may explain this. The rearrangement joins TRBV6-5 to TRBJ2-1; 9 nucleotides line up with TRBD2. Germline CDR1 and CDR2: MNHEY and SVGAGI. The CDR3 length is 15 residues. CDR3: CASSKTSGPYDEQFF. The CDR3 bases are TGTGCCAGCAGTAAAACTAGCGGGCCCTACGATGAGCAGTTCTTC.

As to this clonotype: Just one base apart from a much larger clone, this may be a read error. This sequence joins TRBV5-4 and TRBJ2-3, with D maybe TRBD2 (6 bases). The CDR3 loop spans 15 amino acids. Germline V gene data show CDR1 as SGHNT and CDR2 as YYREEE (reference sequence). The CDR3 spells CTSSLDGTSTDTQYF. The CDR3 DNA reads as TGTACCAGCAGCTTGGACGGGACTAGCACAGATACGCAGTATTTT.

In DNA form, the CDR3 reads TGTGCCAGCAGCTGCGGGACTAGCGCCGTCTACAATGAGCAGTTCTTC. This translates into CASSCGTSAVYNEQFF. This chain joins TRBV11-2 and TRBJ2-1; 10 bases fit TRBD2. J was trimmed by 3 bases and V by 4 bases; bases with no gene match: 6. This CDR3 region has 16 residues. The V gene's germline CDR1 is SGHAT and CDR2 FQNNGV.

This clonotype was found many times. The chain uses TRBV5-5 and TRBJ2-3; possibly TRBD2 for D (5 bases). CDR1 and CDR2 (germline): SGHKS, YYEKEE (reference sequence). The CDR3 length is 16 residues. V gave up 1 base and J gave up 4 bases, with 16 bases separating them. CDR3 amino acids: CASSLSASGGPDTQYF. For the CDR3, the DNA is TGTGCCAGCAGCTTGTCAGCGTCAGGAGGTCCAGATACGCAGTATTTT. Combining the CDR3 with reference TRBV5-5 and TRBJ2-3 gives the whole variable domain DAGVTQSPTHLIKTRGQQVTLRCSPISGHKSVSWYQQVLGQGPQFIFQYYEKEERGRGNFPDRFSARQFPNYSSELNVNALLLGDSALYLCASSLSASGGPDTQYFGPGTRLTVL.

The rearrangement joins TRBV6-5 to TRBJ1-5; the D gene is possibly TRBD2 (5 bases). The J call is in doubt because the DNA end fits TRBJ2-3 better. Germline V lookup: CDR1 MNHEY, CDR2 SVGAGI. CDR3 size: 13 residues. Here the CDR3 reads CASSYSVRDLQYF. Written as DNA, the CDR3 is TGTGCCAGCAGTTACTCGGTTCGGGATTTACAGTATTTT.

The chain joins TRBV9 to TRBJ2-3, with TRBD2 matching 7 bases. With V trimmed by 6 bases and J by 1 base, 5 bases remained unmatched. Per the germline V gene, CDR1 is SGDLS and CDR2 is YYNGEE. This CDR3 comprises 14 residues. CDR3 loop: CASNRGSGTDTQYF. CDR3 nucleotide sequence: TGTGCCAGCAATCGCGGGAGTGGCACAGATACGCAGTATTTT.

Details on this clonotype: At one end, the junction sequence differs from germline, possibly due to a read error. The rearrangement joins TRBV6-5 to TRBJ2-5, with TRBD2 matching 7 bases. From germline, CDR1 is MNHEY and CDR2 SVGAGI. This CDR3 is 16 amino acids long. CDR3 coding DNA: TGTGCCAGCAGTACCCCCTGGAGAGCGGGGCAGGATACCCAGTGCTTC. The encoded protein is CASSTPWRAGQDTQCF.

There are many counts of this clonotype. The chain uses TRBV6-1 and TRBJ2-1, with 9 bases aligning to TRBD1. CDR1 MNHNS and CDR2 SASEGT come from the germline V gene. The V segment lost 7 bases and the J segment 2 bases; nucleotides outside the gene matches: 6. This CDR3 has 15 residues. This chain's CDR3 is CASTPGQGPYNEQFF. Written as DNA, the CDR3 is TGTGCCAGCACCCCGGGACAGGGCCCCTACAATGAGCAGTTCTTC.

The J gene is TRBJ1-2, the V gene TRBV7-9; D is possibly TRBD1 (6 bases). V gave up 4 bases and J gave up 6 bases, with 12 bases separating them. Germline CDR1 and CDR2: SEHNR and FQNEAQ (reference sequence). The CDR3 covers 13 residues. The DNA of the CDR3 is TGTGCCAGCAGCTACAGGGCGTCCCATGGCTACACCTTC. Protein: CASSYRASHGYTF.

Regarding this clonotype: Compared with germline, one end of the junction differs, possibly owing to a read error. The chain joins TRBV7-8 to TRBJ1-1, with a possible D match to TRBD1 (5 bases). CDR3 size: 14 residues. Germline V CDR1 and CDR2: SGHVS, FQNEAQ. The CDR3: CASSPKQGGTGAFF. The CDR3 region has the DNA TGTGCCAGCAGCCCTAAGCAGGGAGGGACTGGAGCTTTCTTT.

The chain is built from TRBV11-2 and TRBJ1-1; D is possibly TRBD1 (5 bases). The germline V gene encodes CDR1 SGHAT and CDR2 FQNNGV. This CDR3 region has 15 residues. V lost 3 bases and J 7 bases, leaving 18 bases between the germline ends. The CDR3 sequence: CASSLLSSGRGEAFF. CDR3 DNA: TGTGCCAGCAGCTTGTTGAGTTCAGGGAGGGGTGAAGCTTTCTTT.

The genes are TRBV10-1 and TRBJ2-7, with D perhaps matching TRBD2 (5 bases). The V gene lost 4 bases and the J gene lost 8 bases, with 15 bases spanning the gap. The CDR3 runs 13 residues. Germline CDR1 and CDR2: WNHNN and SYGVQD (reference sequence). The chain's CDR3 is CASSGGSQFQQYF. The CDR3 DNA reads as TGCGCCAGCAGTGGAGGGAGTCAATTTCAGCAGTACTTC.

Concerning this clonotype itself: One junction end disagrees with the germline gene, perhaps due to a read error. The V gene is TRBV11-2, the J gene TRBJ2-5; 8 bases agree with TRBD1. The CDR3 runs 14 residues. Germline CDR1 reads SGHAT; CDR2 reads FQNNGV. CDR3 loop: CANSPTGGTETQYF. As DNA, the CDR3 is TGTGCCAACAGCCCCACAGGGGGGACCGAGACCCAGTACTTC.

The chain employs TRBV10-1 and TRBJ2-3; 7 bases are shared with TRBD2. Germline V gene lookup returns CDR1 WNHNN and CDR2 SYGVQD (reference sequence). CDR3 length equals 16 residues. V lost 3 bases and J lost 0; bases outside the gene matches: 6. CDR3 coding DNA: TGCGCCAGCAGTGACCCTTCGGGGGGAAGCACAGATACGCAGTATTTT. Translation: CASSDPSGGSTDTQYF.

Remarks on this clonotype: A junction boundary mismatches the germline segment, possibly from a read error. CDR3 DNA: TGCGCCAGCAGACAAGCCTTCCCGCTAGCGGGAGGAGACACGCAGTATTTT. Residues: CASRQAFPLAGGDTQYF. V gene TRBV4-1 combines with J gene TRBJ2-3; TRBD2 matches at 11 bases. Germline loops: CDR1 MGHRA, CDR2 YSYEKL. The CDR3 contains 17 residues.

The chain uses TRBV6-6 and TRBJ2-2; 7 nucleotides line up with TRBD1. The CDR3 is 16 amino acids. Germline CDR1 and CDR2: MNHNY and SVGAGI (reference sequence). After removal of 6 bases from V and 6 bases from J, the junction contained 13 bases not matched to a gene. The DNA of the CDR3 is TGTGCCAGCAGCCAAAAGACAGGGTTAATCGCCGGGGAGCTGTTTTTT. Its protein product is CASSQKTGLIAGELFF.

In its sample, this clonotype was seen once. Germline and junction disagree at one end, which may indicate a read error. V is TRBV30 and J is TRBJ1-2; D is uncertain. CDR1 GTSNPN and CDR2 SVGIG come from the germline V gene (reference sequence). The CDR3 runs 12 residues. This CDR3 reads CAWGQVNCGYTF. DNA for the CDR3: TGTGCCTGGGGCCAGGTGAACTGTGGCTACACCTTC.

This chain uses TRBV19 with TRBJ1-1; the match to TRBD1 covers 9 bases. Germline trimming cut 7 bases from V and 5 bases from J; bases unmatched to any gene: 8. This CDR3 is 14 amino acids long. Germline CDR1 reads LNHDA; CDR2 reads SQIVND (reference sequence). CDR3 amino acids: CASTPDRGWTEAFF. The CDR3 bases are TGTGCCAGTACGCCGGACAGGGGATGGACTGAAGCTTTCTTT.

The rearrangement uses TRBV12-3 or TRBV12-4 and TRBJ2-4; tentative D call: TRBD2 (5 bases). CDR3 length: 13 amino acids. V gave up 8 bases and J gave up 3 bases, with 11 bases separating them. The CDR3 coding sequence is TGTGCCAGCGCTTCCAGCGGCAAAAACATTCAGTACTTC. Translating gives CASASSGKNIQYF.